Listed here are 21 T cell receptor beta chains from one sample, sequenced in a study of tumor-infiltrating lymphocytes in oesophageal squamous cell carcinoma. TCRdb redid the calling of the PCR reads with MiXCR, one entry per CDR3 protein. The sample contains 15,000 to 20,000 distinct CDR3 sequences, around 50% of which appear only once. Sequencing was done on a sample of normal esophageal tissue next to the tumor. The source is a female donor with esophageal squamous cell carcinoma.

The chain is built from TRBV7-2 and TRBJ2-3, with D possibly TRBD2 on 5 matching bases. The last part of the DNA fits TRBJ2-5 better; the J call may be wrong. From germline, CDR1 is SGHTA and CDR2 FQGNSA. This CDR3 spans 15 amino acids. This CDR3 is CASSLYGSLGETQYF. In DNA form, the CDR3 reads TGTGCCAGCAGCTTGTATGGGAGCTTGGGAGAGACCCAGTACTTC.

This chain joins TRBV7-2 and TRBJ1-6; unclear D gene. Trimming left V 2 bases short and J 0 bases short, with 17 bases between. In germline, CDR1 is SGHTA, CDR2 FQGNSA. This CDR3 region has 19 residues. CDR3 nucleotide sequence: TGTGCCAGCAGCTTAAGGAGTAAGGGAGGGAGCTCCTATAATTCACCCCTCCACTTT. Its protein is CASSLRSKGGSSYNSPLHF. Drawing the rest from reference TRBV7-2 and TRBJ1-6, the complete variable domain is GAGVSQSPSNKVTEKGKDVELRCDPISGHTALYWYRQSLGQGLEFLIYFQGNSAPDKSGLPSDRFSAERTGGSVSTLTIQRTQQEDSAVYLCASSLRSKGGSSYNSPLHFGNGTRLTVT.

A few counts support this clonotype. The chain has TRBV6-1 and TRBJ2-5; TRBD2 matches at 8 bases. The J call is in doubt because the DNA end fits TRBJ2-7 better. Germline V CDR1 and CDR2: MNHNS, SASEGT. This CDR3 spans 15 amino acids. The DNA of the CDR3 is TGTGCCAGCAGTGAAGTAGCGGGATCTAACTACGAGCAGTACTTC. This encodes CASSEVAGSNYEQYF.

V and J are TRBV6-4 and TRBJ1-1; D may be TRBD1 (5 bases). The germline V gene encodes CDR1 MRHNA and CDR2 SNTAGT. The CDR3 is made up of 16 amino acids. With 5 bases removed from V and 3 bases from J, the gap between germline ends came to 19 bases. The CDR3 bases are TGTGCCAGCAGTTACCCACAGCTAAGGGGACACACTGAAGCTTTCTTT. The encoded protein is CASSYPQLRGHTEAFF.

The V gene is TRBV7-2, the J gene TRBJ2-7; D is undetermined. This CDR3 is 14 amino acids long. The germline gives CDR1 SGHTA, CDR2 FQGNSA. V lost 1 base, J lost 0 bases, and 7 bases lay in between. This CDR3 is CASSLGQSSYEQYF. The DNA of the CDR3 is TGTGCCAGCAGCTTAGGGCAGAGCTCCTACGAGCAGTACTTC.

Points on this clonotype: The junction differs from germline at one of its ends, possibly a read error. This CDR3 reads CASSWGQF. CDR3 coding DNA: TGCGCCAGCAGCTGGGGACAGTTC. V gene TRBV5-1 combines with J gene TRBJ1-2; TRBD1 matches 7 bases. In germline, CDR1 is SGHRS, CDR2 YFSETQ. The CDR3 consists of 8 residues.

This clonotype is a singleton in its sample. The chain has TRBV19 and TRBJ2-4; 7 nucleotides align to TRBD2. The J call is in doubt because the DNA end fits TRBJ2-1 better. Germline V gives CDR1 LNHDA, CDR2 SQIVND (reference sequence). There are 15 residues in the CDR3. This CDR3 is CATRRERGSYNEQFF. Here the CDR3 DNA reads TGTGCCACCCGAAGAGAACGCGGGAGCTACAATGAGCAGTTCTTC.

The rearrangement links TRBV24-1 to TRBJ1-2, with 8 bases aligning to TRBD1. V lost 5 bases, J lost 4 bases, and 5 bases stayed unmatched. This CDR3 has 14 amino acids. Germline V gene lookup returns CDR1 KGHDR and CDR2 SFDVKD. The CDR3 spells CATSARQGSYGYTF. DNA for the CDR3: TGTGCCACCAGTGCTCGACAGGGGAGCTATGGCTACACCTTC.

This clonotype qualifies as large. This chain uses TRBV7-2 with TRBJ2-1, with D maybe TRBD2 (5 bases). The CDR3 is 13 residues long. Trimming took 4 bases from V and 8 from J, leaving 12 bases between them. The germline V gene encodes CDR1 SGHTA and CDR2 FQGNSA. Here the CDR3 reads CASSSKGGHEQFF. In DNA form, the CDR3 reads TGTGCCAGCAGCTCCAAGGGCGGGCATGAGCAGTTCTTC. The whole variable domain, filled in from reference TRBV7-2 and TRBJ2-1, reads GAGVSQSPSNKVTEKGKDVELRCDPISGHTALYWYRQSLGQGLEFLIYFQGNSAPDKSGLPSDRFSAERTGGSVSTLTIQRTQQEDSAVYLCASSSKGGHEQFFGPGTRLTVL.

The chain combines TRBV7-2 with TRBJ2-1; 9 bases are shared with TRBD1. The DNA end is a closer match to TRBJ2-5, so the J assignment may be wrong. In germline, CDR1 is SGHTA, CDR2 FQGNSA. The CDR3 has 16 residues. The CDR3 spells CASSLGAGTGQETQYF. CDR3 bases: TGTGCCAGCAGCTTAGGGGCCGGGACAGGGCAAGAGACCCAGTACTTC.

The V call is TRBV29-1, the J call TRBJ2-1; 10 bases line up with TRBD2. The end of the DNA fits TRBJ2-5 better, so the J call may be wrong. This CDR3 has 13 residues. The germline V gene encodes CDR1 SQVTM and CDR2 ANQGSEA. CDR3 protein: CSGSGGPGETQYF. CDR3 DNA: TGCAGCGGTAGCGGGGGGCCAGGAGAGACCCAGTACTTC.

The CDR3 region is CASSEGGLAKTQFF. As DNA, the CDR3 is TGTGCCAGCAGCGAAGGGGGACTAGCGAAGACCCAGTTCTTC. The gene calls are TRBV7-3 and TRBJ2-3, with TRBD2 matching over 10 bases. The DNA end favors TRBJ2-1, so the J call may be wrong. Germline V gene sequence: CDR1 SGHTA, CDR2 FQGTGA. This CDR3 region has 14 residues.

By share of the sample, this clonotype is medium-sized (0.01 to 0.1%). The genes are TRBV7-2 and TRBJ1-1, with D uncertain. The CDR3 has 14 amino acids. Germline V CDR1 and CDR2: SGHTA, FQGNSA. Trimming left V 1 base short and J 2 bases short, with 8 bases between. CDR3 sequence (DNA): TGTGCCAGCAGCTTAGATTTTTACAACACTGAAGCTTTCTTT. Residues: CASSLDFYNTEAFF.

Comment on this clonotype: The junction departs from the called germline gene at one end, perhaps through a read error. V is TRBV7-1 and J is TRBJ2-5; D is perhaps TRBD1 or TRBD2 (6 bases each). TRBV7-1 is placed among ORFs of uncertain function. The length of the CDR3 is 14 residues. The CDR3 sequence is CASSYRVRGSPLHF. The CDR3 DNA reads TGTGCCAGCAGCTACAGGGTTCGGGGGTCACCCCTCCACTTC.

This clonotype was recorded many times. This sequence joins TRBV10-2 and TRBJ2-5; 13 nucleotides align to TRBD2. The CDR3 extends over 16 amino acids. Germline CDR1 reads WSHSY; CDR2 reads SAAADI. J lost 5 bases, V lost 6 bases, and 9 bases had no gene match. The CDR3: CASRSGLAGPWETQYF. The CDR3 nucleotides read TGCGCCAGCAGGTCGGGACTAGCGGGACCGTGGGAGACCCAGTACTTC.

The chain is built from TRBV7-9 and TRBJ2-5; 11 bases map to TRBD2. The V gene's germline CDR1 is SEHNR and CDR2 FQNEAQ (reference sequence). There are 17 residues in the CDR3. V trimming: 2 bases; J trimming: 5 bases; junction bases outside the gene matches: 10. CDR3 coding DNA: TGTGCCAGCAGCTTATCCATAGCGGGAGGGCATGGGGAGACCCAGTACTTC. Protein: CASSLSIAGGHGETQYF. The entire variable domain, with the rest obtained from reference TRBV7-9 and TRBJ2-5, is as follows: DTGVSQNPRHKITKRGQNVTFRCDPISEHNRLYWYRQTLGQGPEFLTYFQNEAQLEKSRLLSDRFSAERPKGSFSTLEIQRTEQGDSAMYLCASSLSIAGGHGETQYFGPGTRLLVL.

By sample fraction, this clonotype is medium-sized. This chain uses TRBV27 with TRBJ2-1; unclear D gene. Germline assignment: CDR1 MNHEY and CDR2 SMNVEV (reference sequence). CDR3 length: 12 residues. The V gene lost 8 bases and the J gene lost 9 bases, with 14 bases spanning the gap. The CDR3 loop is CASSPGYSEQFF. The CDR3 DNA follows: TGTGCCAGCTCTCCCGGGTACTCTGAGCAGTTCTTC.

This clonotype was seen a handful of times. This sequence joins TRBV30 and TRBJ2-1; 10 bases map to TRBD1. The end of the DNA is better explained by TRBJ2-7, so the J call may be wrong. Germline V gives CDR1 GTSNPN, CDR2 SVGIG (reference sequence). This CDR3 is built from 14 residues. This chain's CDR3 is CAWSVTGQGYEQYF. The CDR3 nucleotides read TGTGCCTGGAGTGTAACGGGACAGGGGTACGAGCAGTACTTC.

The chain combines TRBV7-4 with TRBJ2-3; a possible D gene is TRBD2 (7 bases). The J call could be wrong; TRBJ2-1 is a better fit for the DNA end. This CDR3 contains 16 residues. Germline V gene sequence: CDR1 SGHVT, CDR2 SQSDAQ. The CDR3 nucleotides read TGTGCCAGCAGCACTAGGGGGGGAGGGGGAGACAATGAGCAGTTCTTC. Protein product: CASSTRGGGGDNEQFF.

This clonotype was observed once. The J gene is TRBJ2-7, the V gene TRBV28; no clear D. Germline CDR1 MDHEN, CDR2 SYDVKM. The CDR3 consists of 12 residues. Trimming left V 5 bases short and J 5 bases short, with 10 bases between. The CDR3 region is CASSTPPHEQYF. For the CDR3, the DNA is TGTGCCAGCAGTACGCCCCCCCACGAGCAGTACTTC.

J is TRBJ2-1 and V is TRBV18; D gene unclear. Per germline, CDR1 KGHSH and CDR2 LQKENI. CDR3 size: 14 residues. Trimming shortened V by 0 bases and J by 9 bases, and 12 bases separated the two germline ends. In nucleotides, the CDR3 is TGTGCCAGCTCACCACCCCTTGGTTCGGGTGAGCAGTTCTTC. Amino acid sequence: CASSPPLGSGEQFF.